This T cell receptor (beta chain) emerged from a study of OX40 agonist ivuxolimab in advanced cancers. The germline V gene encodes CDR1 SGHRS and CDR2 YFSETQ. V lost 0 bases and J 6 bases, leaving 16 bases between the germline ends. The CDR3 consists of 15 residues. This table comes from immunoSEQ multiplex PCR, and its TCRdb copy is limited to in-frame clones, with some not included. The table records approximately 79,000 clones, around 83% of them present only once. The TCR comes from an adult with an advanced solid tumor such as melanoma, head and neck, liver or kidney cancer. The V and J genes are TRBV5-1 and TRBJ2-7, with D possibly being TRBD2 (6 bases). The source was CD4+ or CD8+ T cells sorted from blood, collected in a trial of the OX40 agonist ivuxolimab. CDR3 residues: CASSLGEVGGSEQYF. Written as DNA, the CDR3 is TGCGCCAGCAGCTTGGGTGAGGTCGGGGGATCCGAGCAGTACTTC.